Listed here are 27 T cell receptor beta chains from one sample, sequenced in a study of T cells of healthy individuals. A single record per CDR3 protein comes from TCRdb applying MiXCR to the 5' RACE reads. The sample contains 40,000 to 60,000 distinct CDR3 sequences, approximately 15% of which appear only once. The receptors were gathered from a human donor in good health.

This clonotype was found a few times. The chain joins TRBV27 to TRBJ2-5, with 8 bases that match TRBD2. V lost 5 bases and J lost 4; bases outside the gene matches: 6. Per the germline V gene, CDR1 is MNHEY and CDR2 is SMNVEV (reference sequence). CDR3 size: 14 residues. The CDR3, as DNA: TGTGCCAGCAGTCCCCGGGGGGGTGGAGAGACCCAGTACTTC. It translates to CASSPRGGGETQYF.

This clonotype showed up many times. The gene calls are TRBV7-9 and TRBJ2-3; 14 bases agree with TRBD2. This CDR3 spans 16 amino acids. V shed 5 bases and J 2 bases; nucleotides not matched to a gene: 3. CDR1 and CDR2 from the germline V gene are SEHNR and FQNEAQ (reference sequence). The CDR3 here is CASSAGLAGATDTQYF. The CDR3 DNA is TGTGCCAGCAGCGCGGGACTAGCGGGAGCCACAGATACGCAGTATTTT.

This chain's CDR3 is CASSRQRKNYGYTF. The CDR3 DNA reads TGTGCCAGCAGTCGACAGCGAAAAAACTATGGCTACACCTTC. J is TRBJ1-2 and V is TRBV6-5, with D tentatively TRBD1 (5 bases). The CDR3 covers 14 residues. The V and J ends lost 5 bases and 2 bases respectively, with 12 bases between them. Looked up from germline, CDR1 is MNHEY and CDR2 is SVGAGI.

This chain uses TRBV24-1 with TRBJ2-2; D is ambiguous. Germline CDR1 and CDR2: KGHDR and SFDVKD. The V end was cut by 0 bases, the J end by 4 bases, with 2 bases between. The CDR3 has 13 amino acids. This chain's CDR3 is CATSDLLTGELFF. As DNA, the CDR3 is TGTGCCACCAGTGATTTGCTCACCGGGGAGCTGTTTTTT.

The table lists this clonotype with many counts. The CDR3 reads CSASEGFGTDTQYF. CDR3 sequence (DNA): TGCAGTGCCTCCGAGGGATTCGGCACAGATACGCAGTATTTT. This chain uses TRBV20-1 with TRBJ2-3; possible D gene TRBD2, 5 bases. CDR1 is DFQATT and CDR2 is SNEGSKA in the germline V gene (reference sequence). CDR3 size: 14 residues. Deletions cut 6 bases from V and 1 base from J, with 14 bases between.

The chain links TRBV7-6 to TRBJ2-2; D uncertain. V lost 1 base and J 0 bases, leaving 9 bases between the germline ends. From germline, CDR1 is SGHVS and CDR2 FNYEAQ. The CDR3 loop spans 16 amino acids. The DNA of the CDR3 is TGTGCCAGCAGCTTAGGCAACCCCACGAACACCGGGGAGCTGTTTTTT. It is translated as CASSLGNPTNTGELFF.

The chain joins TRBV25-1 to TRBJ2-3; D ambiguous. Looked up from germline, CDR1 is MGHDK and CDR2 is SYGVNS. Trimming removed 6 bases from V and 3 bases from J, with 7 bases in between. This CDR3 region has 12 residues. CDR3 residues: CASSYQTDTQYF. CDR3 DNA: TGTGCCAGCAGCTACCAAACAGATACGCAGTATTTT.

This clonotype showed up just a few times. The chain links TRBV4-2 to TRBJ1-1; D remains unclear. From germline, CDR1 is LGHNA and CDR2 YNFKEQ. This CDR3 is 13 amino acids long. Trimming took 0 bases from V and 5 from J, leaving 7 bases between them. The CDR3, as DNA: TGTGCCAGCAGCCAAGATCCCGAGACTGAAGCTTTCTTT. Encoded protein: CASSQDPETEAFF.

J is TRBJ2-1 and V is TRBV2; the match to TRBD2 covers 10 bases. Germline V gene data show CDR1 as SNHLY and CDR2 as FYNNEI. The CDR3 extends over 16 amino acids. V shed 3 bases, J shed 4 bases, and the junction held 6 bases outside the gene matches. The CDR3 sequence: CASSDIAGGSYNEQFF. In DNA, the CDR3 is TGTGCCAGCAGTGATATAGCGGGGGGCTCTTACAATGAGCAGTTCTTC.

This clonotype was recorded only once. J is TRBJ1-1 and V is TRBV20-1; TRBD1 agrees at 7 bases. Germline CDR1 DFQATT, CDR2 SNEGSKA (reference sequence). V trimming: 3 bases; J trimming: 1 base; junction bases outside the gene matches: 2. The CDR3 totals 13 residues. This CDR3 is CSASDRANTEAFF. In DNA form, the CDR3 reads TGCAGTGCTAGTGACAGGGCGAACACTGAAGCTTTCTTT.

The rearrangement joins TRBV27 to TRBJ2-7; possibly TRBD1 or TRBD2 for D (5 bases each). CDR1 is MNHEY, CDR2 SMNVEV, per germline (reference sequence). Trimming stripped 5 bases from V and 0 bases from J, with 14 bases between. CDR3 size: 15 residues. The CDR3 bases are TGTGCCAGCAGTACCGGGACCTGGGCCTCCTACGAGCAGTACTTC. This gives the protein CASSTGTWASYEQYF.

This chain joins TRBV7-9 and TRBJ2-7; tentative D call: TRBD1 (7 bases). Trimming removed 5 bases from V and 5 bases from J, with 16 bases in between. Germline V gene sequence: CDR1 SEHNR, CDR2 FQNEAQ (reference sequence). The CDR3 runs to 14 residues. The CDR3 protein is CASSLAGQTDEQYF. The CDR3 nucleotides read TGTGCCAGCAGCCTCGCGGGACAGACCGACGAGCAGTACTTC.

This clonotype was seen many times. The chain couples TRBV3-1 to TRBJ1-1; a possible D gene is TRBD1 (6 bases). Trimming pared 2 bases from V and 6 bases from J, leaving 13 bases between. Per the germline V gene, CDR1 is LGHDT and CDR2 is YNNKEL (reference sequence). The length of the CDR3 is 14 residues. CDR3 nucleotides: TGTGCCAGCAGCCAAACAGGGTCTAAGTCTGAAGCTTTCTTT. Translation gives CASSQTGSKSEAFF. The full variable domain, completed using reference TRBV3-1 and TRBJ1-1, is DTAVSQTPKYLVTQMGNDKSIKCEQNLGHDTMYWYKQDSKKFLKIMFSYNNKELIINETVPNRFSPKSPDKAHLNLHINSLELGDSAVYFCASSQTGSKSEAFFGQGTRLTVV.

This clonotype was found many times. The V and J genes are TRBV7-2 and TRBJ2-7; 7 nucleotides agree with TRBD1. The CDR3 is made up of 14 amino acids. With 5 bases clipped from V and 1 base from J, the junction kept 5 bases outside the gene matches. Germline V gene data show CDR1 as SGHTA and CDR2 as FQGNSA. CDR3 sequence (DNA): TGTGCCAGCAGCCTGACAGGGTGGTCCTACGAGCAGTACTTC. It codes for CASSLTGWSYEQYF.

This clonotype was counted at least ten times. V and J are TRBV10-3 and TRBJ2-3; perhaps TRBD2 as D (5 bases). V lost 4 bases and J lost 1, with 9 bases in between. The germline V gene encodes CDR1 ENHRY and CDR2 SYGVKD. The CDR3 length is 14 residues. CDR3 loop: CAISGVSGTDTQYF. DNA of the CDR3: TGTGCCATCAGTGGGGTTAGCGGCACAGATACGCAGTATTTT.

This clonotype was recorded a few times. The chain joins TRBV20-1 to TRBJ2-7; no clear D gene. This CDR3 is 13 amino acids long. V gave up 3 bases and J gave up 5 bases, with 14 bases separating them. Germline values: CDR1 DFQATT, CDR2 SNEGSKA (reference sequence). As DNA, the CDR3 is TGCAGTGCTAGTATAACGGTTGATAACGAGCAGTACTTC. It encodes CSASITVDNEQYF.

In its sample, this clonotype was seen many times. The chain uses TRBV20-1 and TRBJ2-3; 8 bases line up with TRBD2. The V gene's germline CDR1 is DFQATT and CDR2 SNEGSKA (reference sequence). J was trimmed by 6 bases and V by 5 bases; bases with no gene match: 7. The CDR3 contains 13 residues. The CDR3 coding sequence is TGCAGTGCTGTCGGGGGGGGGGGCGATACGCAGTATTTT. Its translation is CSAVGGGGDTQYF.

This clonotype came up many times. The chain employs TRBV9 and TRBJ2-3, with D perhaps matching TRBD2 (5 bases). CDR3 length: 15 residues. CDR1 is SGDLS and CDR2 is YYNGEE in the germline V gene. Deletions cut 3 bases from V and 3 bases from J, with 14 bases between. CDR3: CASSGMRAATDTQYF. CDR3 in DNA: TGTGCCAGCAGCGGAATGAGAGCGGCTACAGATACGCAGTATTTT.

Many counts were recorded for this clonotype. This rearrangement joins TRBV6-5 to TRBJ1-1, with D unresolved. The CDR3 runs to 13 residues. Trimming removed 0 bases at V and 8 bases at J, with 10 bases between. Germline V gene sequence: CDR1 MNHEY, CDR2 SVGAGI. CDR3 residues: CASSYSSRGEAFF. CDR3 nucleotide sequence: TGTGCCAGCAGTTACTCGAGCCGGGGAGAAGCTTTCTTT.

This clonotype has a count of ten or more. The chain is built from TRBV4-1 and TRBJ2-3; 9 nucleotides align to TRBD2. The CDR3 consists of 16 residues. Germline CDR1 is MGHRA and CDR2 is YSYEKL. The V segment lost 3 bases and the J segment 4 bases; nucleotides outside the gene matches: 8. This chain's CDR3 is CASSQGVAGDADTQYF. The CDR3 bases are TGCGCCAGCAGCCAGGGGGTAGCGGGGGATGCAGATACGCAGTATTTT.

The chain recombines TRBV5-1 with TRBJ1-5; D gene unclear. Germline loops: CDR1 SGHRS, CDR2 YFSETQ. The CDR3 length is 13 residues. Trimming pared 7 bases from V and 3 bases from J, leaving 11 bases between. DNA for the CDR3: TGCGCCAGCCAAAAGGACGTCAATCAGCCCCAGCATTTT. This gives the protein CASQKDVNQPQHF.

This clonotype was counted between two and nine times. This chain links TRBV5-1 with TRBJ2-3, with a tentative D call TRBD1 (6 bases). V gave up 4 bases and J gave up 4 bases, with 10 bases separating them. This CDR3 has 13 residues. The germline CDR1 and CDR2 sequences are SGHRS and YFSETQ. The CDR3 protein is CASSQGSPDTQYF. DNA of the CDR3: TGCGCCAGCAGCCAGGGGTCGCCAGATACGCAGTATTTT.

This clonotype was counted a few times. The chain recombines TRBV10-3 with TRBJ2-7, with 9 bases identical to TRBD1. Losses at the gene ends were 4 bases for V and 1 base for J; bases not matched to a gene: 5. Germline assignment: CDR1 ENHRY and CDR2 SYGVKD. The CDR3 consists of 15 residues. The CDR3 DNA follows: TGTGCCATCAGTGGTTACGACAGGGGGTCCTACGAGCAGTACTTC. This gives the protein CAISGYDRGSYEQYF.

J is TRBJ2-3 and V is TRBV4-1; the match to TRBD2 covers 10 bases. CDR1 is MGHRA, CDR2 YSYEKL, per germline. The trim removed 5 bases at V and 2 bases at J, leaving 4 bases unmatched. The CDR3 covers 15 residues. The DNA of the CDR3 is TGCGCCAGCAGCGGAGCGGGGGGGTACACAGATACGCAGTATTTT. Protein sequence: CASSGAGGYTDTQYF.

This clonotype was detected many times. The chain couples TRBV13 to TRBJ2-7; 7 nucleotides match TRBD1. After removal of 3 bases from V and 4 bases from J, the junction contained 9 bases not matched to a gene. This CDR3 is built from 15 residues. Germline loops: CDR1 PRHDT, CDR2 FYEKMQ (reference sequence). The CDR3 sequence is CASSFPPDRAYEQYF. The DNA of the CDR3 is TGTGCCAGCAGCTTTCCCCCAGACAGGGCTTACGAGCAGTACTTC.

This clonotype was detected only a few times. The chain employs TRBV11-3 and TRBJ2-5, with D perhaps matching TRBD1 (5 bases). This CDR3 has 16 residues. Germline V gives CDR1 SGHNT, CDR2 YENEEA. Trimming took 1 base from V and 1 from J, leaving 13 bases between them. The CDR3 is CASSLVGVSGQETQYF. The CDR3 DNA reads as TGTGCCAGCAGCTTAGTAGGGGTTTCGGGCCAAGAGACCCAGTACTTC.

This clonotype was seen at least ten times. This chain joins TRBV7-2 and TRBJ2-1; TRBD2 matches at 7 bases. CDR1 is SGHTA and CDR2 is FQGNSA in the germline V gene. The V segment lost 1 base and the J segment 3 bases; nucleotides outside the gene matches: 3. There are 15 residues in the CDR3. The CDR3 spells CASSLDPGGYNEQFF. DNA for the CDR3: TGTGCCAGCAGCTTAGATCCGGGAGGCTACAATGAGCAGTTCTTC.